The next 18 T cell receptor beta chains were all read from a single sample in a study of blood T cells in healthy people across ages. It was with a sample-barcoded 5' primer and a J-beta primer mix that a second PCR of about 6 to 12 cycles was run. TCRdb itself ran the 5' RACE reads through MiXCR, one entry per CDR3 protein. The table has over 600,000 distinct CDR3 sequences, around 38% seen once; the top ten hold approximately 31%. Sequenced: blood. These receptors all come from a man at least 80 years old in good health.

The chain has TRBV6-2 or TRBV6-3 and TRBJ2-5; tentatively, D is TRBD2 (5 bases). CDR3 size: 14 residues. V was trimmed by 8 bases and J by 4 bases, leaving 17 bases between them. CDR1 MNHEY and CDR2 SVGEGT come from the germline V gene. CDR3 loop: CASRDGPLRETQYF. The CDR3 DNA reads TGTGCCAGCCGGGATGGGCCCCTCCGAGAGACCCAGTACTTC.

The V and J genes are TRBV5-1 and TRBJ2-1; no clear D gene. Germline CDR1 reads SGHRS; CDR2 reads YFSETQ. Trimming removed 3 bases at V and 6 bases at J, with 16 bases between. This CDR3 contains 15 residues. Here the CDR3 reads CASSSPRTSVNEQFF. CDR3 in DNA: TGCGCCAGCAGCTCACCACGTACGAGCGTCAATGAGCAGTTCTTC.

This clonotype has a single count. The gene calls are TRBV12-3 or TRBV12-4 and TRBJ2-5; D is uncertain. V lost 3 bases and J lost 2, with 10 bases in between. This CDR3 has 14 amino acids. The CDR3 loop reads CASSFANPQETQYF. The CDR3 coding sequence is TGTGCCAGCAGTTTCGCGAACCCACAAGAGACCCAGTACTTC.

This chain's CDR3 is CASRFLLDTQYF. DNA for the CDR3: TGTGCCAGCAGATTTCTCCTAGATACGCAGTATTTT. The chain carries TRBV12-3 or TRBV12-4 and TRBJ2-3; D remains unclear. V was pared by 6 bases and J by 5 bases, with 9 bases between. This CDR3 has 12 residues.

This clonotype was seen a handful of times. The rearrangement uses TRBV27 and TRBJ2-2; D unresolved. Trimming stripped 2 bases from V and 6 bases from J, with 7 bases between. The CDR3 spans 13 residues. CDR1 is MNHEY and CDR2 is SMNVEV in the germline V gene (reference sequence). Written as DNA, the CDR3 is TGTGCCAGCAGTTTAATCACGTCCGGGGAGCTGTTTTTT. As protein: CASSLITSGELFF.

On this clonotype: A single base separates this from a much larger clone, so it may be a read error. The gene calls are TRBV12-3 or TRBV12-4 and TRBJ2-7; TRBD1 agrees at 11 bases. CDR3 length equals 13 residues. CDR3 nucleotides: TGTGTCAGCCCCGGGACAGGGGGATACGAGCAGTACTTC. It specifies CVSPGTGGYEQYF.

The table lists this clonotype with a few counts. The CDR3 here is CASSYAAGVAETQYF. The CDR3 DNA reads TGTGCCAGCAGTTACGCGGCGGGAGTAGCAGAGACCCAGTACTTC. The chain has TRBV6-2 or TRBV6-3 and TRBJ2-5; 7 nucleotides agree with TRBD2. The germline V gene has CDR1 MNHEY and CDR2 SVGEGT. The V gene end was trimmed by 2 bases and the J gene end by 4 bases; junction bases not matched to a gene: 7. This CDR3 has 15 residues.

This clonotype was detected many times. The chain carries TRBV15 and TRBJ2-1, with D possibly being TRBD2 (6 bases). The CDR3 spans 15 residues. V dropped 0 bases and J dropped 0 bases, with 6 bases sitting between them. Germline V gives CDR1 LNHNV, CDR2 YYDKDF (reference sequence). CDR3 region: CATSRERGSYNEQFF. In DNA form, the CDR3 reads TGTGCCACCAGCAGAGAGCGGGGCTCCTACAATGAGCAGTTCTTC.

There are a few counts of this clonotype. The V gene is TRBV20-1, the J gene TRBJ2-3, with TRBD2 matching 11 bases. The J segment lost 4 bases and the V segment lost 4 bases, leaving 4 bases of the junction unmatched. CDR3 length: 14 amino acids. The V gene's germline CDR1 is DFQATT and CDR2 SNEGSKA (reference sequence). CDR3 in DNA: TGCAGTGCTATTAGCGGGAGGGTCGCAGATACGCAGTATTTT. It is translated as CSAISGRVADTQYF.

Here the CDR3 reads CSAKGVEADYEQYF. The CDR3 region has the DNA TGCAGTGCTAAGGGCGTCGAAGCCGACTACGAGCAGTACTTC. The chain combines TRBV20-1 with TRBJ2-7; D gene ambiguous. The germline V gene has CDR1 DFQATT and CDR2 SNEGSKA (reference sequence). The CDR3 covers 14 residues. Trimming removed 4 bases from V and 3 bases from J, with 16 bases in between.

This clonotype was picked up a small number of times. This rearrangement joins TRBV12-3 or TRBV12-4 to TRBJ1-2; D remains ambiguous. There are 13 residues in the CDR3. V shed 6 bases and J shed 5 bases, with 13 bases lying between them. The CDR3 region has the DNA TGTGCCAGCAGCCCGGTGCGGTATTATGGCTACACCTTC. Translating it yields CASSPVRYYGYTF.

The rearrangement uses TRBV24-1 and TRBJ2-3; either TRBD1 or TRBD2 may supply D (5 bases each). CDR1 is KGHDR and CDR2 is SFDVKD in the germline V gene. The CDR3 totals 18 residues. V was trimmed by 5 bases and J by 5 bases, leaving 25 bases between them. The CDR3 bases are TGTGCCACCAGTGCCGCTCGAAGAGGGGTAACTGGAGGAGATACGCAGTATTTT. Amino acid sequence: CATSAARRGVTGGDTQYF.

This clonotype was counted between two and nine times. The chain is built from TRBV5-1 and TRBJ1-5, with TRBD1 matching 7 bases. The CDR3 is 14 residues long. Per germline, CDR1 SGHRS and CDR2 YFSETQ. V lost 5 bases to trimming and J lost 3 bases; unmatched junction nucleotides: 5. The CDR3 loop is CASSQGTDNQPQHF. In DNA form, the CDR3 reads TGCGCCAGCAGTCAGGGGACAGACAATCAGCCCCAGCATTTT.

This clonotype was picked up a small number of times. The rearrangement links TRBV29-1 to TRBJ2-7, with 9 bases identical to TRBD1. Germline loops: CDR1 SQVTM, CDR2 ANQGSEA. V shed 7 bases, J shed 3 bases, and the junction held 7 bases outside the gene matches. This CDR3 is 13 amino acids long. The CDR3 sequence: CSGEGQGLYEQYF. CDR3 nucleotide sequence: TGCAGCGGTGAGGGACAGGGACTCTACGAGCAGTACTTC.

The V call is TRBV7-2, the J call TRBJ2-5, with 7 nucleotides matching TRBD2. The DNA end is a closer match to TRBJ2-7, so the J assignment may be wrong. Germline CDR1 is SGHTA and CDR2 is FQGNSA. The CDR3 covers 14 residues. CDR3 region: CASREAGVGYEQYF. Written as DNA, the CDR3 is TGTGCCAGCAGGGAGGCGGGGGTGGGCTACGAGCAGTACTTC.

Details on this clonotype: This may be a read error, as it is one base from a much larger clone. The chain combines TRBV3-1 with TRBJ2-5; D is unresolved. Germline V lookup: CDR1 LGHDT, CDR2 YNNKEL (reference sequence). The length of the CDR3 is 16 residues. CDR3 nucleotides: TGTGCCGGCAGCCCCCTAGGACCACTCCTCCAGGAGACCCAGTACTTC. Protein product: CAGSPLGPLLQETQYF.

The gene calls are TRBV12-3 or TRBV12-4 and TRBJ2-7; perhaps TRBD1 as D (5 bases). Trimming left V 5 bases short and J 2 bases short, with 16 bases between. The CDR3 is 15 residues long. CDR3 protein: CASSPPKGPAYEQYF. The CDR3, as DNA: TGTGCCAGCAGTCCACCGAAGGGGCCTGCCTACGAGCAGTACTTC.

This clonotype was seen a handful of times. The chain carries TRBV9 and TRBJ2-3, with unresolved D. The CDR3 totals 14 residues. With 0 bases removed from V and 4 bases from J, the gap between germline ends came to 9 bases. Germline CDR1 and CDR2: SGDLS and YYNGEE. CDR3 in DNA: TGTGCCAGCAGCGTAGCTCTAGATCCAGATACGCAGTATTTT. This gives the protein CASSVALDPDTQYF.